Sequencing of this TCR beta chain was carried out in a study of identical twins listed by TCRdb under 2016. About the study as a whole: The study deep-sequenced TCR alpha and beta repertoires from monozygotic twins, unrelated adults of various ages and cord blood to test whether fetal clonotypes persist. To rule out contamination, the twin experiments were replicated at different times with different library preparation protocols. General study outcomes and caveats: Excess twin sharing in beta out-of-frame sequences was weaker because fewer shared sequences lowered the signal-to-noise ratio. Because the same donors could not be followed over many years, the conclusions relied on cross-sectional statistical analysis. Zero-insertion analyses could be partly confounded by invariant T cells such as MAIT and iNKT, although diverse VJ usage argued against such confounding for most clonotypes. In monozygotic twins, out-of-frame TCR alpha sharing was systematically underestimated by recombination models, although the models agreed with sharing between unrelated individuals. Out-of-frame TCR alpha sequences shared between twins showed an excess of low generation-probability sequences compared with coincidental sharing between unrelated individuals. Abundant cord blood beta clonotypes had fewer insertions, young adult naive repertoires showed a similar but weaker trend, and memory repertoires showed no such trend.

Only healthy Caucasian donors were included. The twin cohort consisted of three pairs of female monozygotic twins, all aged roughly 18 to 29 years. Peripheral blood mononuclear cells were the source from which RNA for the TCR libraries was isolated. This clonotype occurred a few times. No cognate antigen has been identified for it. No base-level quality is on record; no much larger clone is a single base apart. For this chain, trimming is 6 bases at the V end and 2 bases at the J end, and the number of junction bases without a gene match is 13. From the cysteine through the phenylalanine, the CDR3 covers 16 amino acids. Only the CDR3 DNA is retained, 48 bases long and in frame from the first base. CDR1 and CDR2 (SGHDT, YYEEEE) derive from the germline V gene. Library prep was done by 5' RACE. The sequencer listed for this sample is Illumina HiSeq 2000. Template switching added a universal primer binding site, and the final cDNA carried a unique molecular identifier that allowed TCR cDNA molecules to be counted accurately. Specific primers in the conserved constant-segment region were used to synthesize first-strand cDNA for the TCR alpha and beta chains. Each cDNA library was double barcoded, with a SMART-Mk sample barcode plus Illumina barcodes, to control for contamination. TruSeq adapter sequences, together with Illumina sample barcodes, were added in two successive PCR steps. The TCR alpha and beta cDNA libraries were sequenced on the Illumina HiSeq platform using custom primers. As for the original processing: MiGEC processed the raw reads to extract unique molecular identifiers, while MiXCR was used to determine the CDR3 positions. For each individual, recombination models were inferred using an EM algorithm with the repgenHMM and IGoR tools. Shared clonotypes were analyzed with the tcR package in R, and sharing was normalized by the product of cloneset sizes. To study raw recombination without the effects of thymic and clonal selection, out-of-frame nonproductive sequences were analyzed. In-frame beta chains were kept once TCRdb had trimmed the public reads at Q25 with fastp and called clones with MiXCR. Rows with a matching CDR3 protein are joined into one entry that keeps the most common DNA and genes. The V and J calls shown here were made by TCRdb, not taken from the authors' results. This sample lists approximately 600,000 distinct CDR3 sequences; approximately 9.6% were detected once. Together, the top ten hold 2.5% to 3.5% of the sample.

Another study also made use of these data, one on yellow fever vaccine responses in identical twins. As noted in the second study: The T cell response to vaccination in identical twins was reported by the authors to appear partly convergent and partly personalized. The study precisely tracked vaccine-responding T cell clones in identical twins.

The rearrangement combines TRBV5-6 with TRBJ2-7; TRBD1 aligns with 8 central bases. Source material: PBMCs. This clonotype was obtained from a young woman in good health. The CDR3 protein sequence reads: CASTTRTSGGPYEQYF. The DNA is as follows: TGTGCCAGCACGACCCGGACATCAGGGGGCCCCTACGAGCAGTACTTC.